The sequence of this T cell receptor beta chain was determined in a study of T cells in localized non-small cell lung cancer. This CDR3 spans 14 amino acids. The ends were cut back, 0 bases at V and 5 bases at J, with 13 bases in the middle. Germline CDR1 reads GTSNPN; CDR2 reads SVGIG (reference sequence). Sequencing used immunoSEQ multiplex PCR; TCRdb keeps in-frame clones, though not all of them. This sample has tens of thousands of clones, with approximately 90% found just once. J is TRBJ1-1 and V is TRBV30; D might be TRBD1 (5 bases). The sequencing here drew on peripheral blood, taken before any cancer treatment. This sequence was found in a male donor older than 55 with stage III squamous cell lung carcinoma. The CDR3, as DNA: TGTGCCTGGAGTGTGTCCAGGGTCGATACTGAAGCTTTCTTT. Its protein is CAWSVSRVDTEAFF. Supplemented by reference TRBV30 and TRBJ1-1, the full variable domain reads SQTIHQWPATLVQPVGSPLSLECTVEGTSNPNLYWYRQAAGRGLQLLFYSVGIGQISSEVPQNLSASRPQDRQFILSSKKLLLSDSGFYLCAWSVSRVDTEAFFGQGTRLTVV.